The 11 T cell receptor beta chains listed next were all sequenced from one sample in a study of PD-1 blockade in classical Hodgkin lymphoma. The protocol was immunoSEQ multiplex PCR, while the TCRdb copy is restricted to in-frame clones and leaves out a portion. The data contain about 98,000 clones, about four fifths of them seen just once; the ten biggest clones take up roughly 15%. Relapse was seen in all patients after autologous stem cell transplantation, and brentuximab vedotin exposure was variable. The source was peripheral blood mononuclear cells (PBMCs), collected before the second cycle of nivolumab. These TCRs come from a human donor with classical Hodgkin lymphoma.

The chain combines TRBV7-9 with TRBJ1-1; tentatively, D is TRBD1 (5 bases). In germline, CDR1 is SEHNR, CDR2 FQNEAQ (reference sequence). V shed 6 bases and J shed 1 base, with 9 bases lying between them. The CDR3 is 13 amino acids. Written as DNA, the CDR3 is TGTGCCAGCAGATTCGGGGGGAACACTGAAGCTTTCTTT. Protein: CASRFGGNTEAFF.

This clone has a handful of counts. This chain uses TRBV5-1 with TRBJ2-2; the D is unclear. The CDR3 loop spans 14 amino acids. Trimming pared 0 bases from V and 1 base from J, leaving 4 bases between. CDR1 and CDR2 from the germline V gene are SGHRS and YFSETQ. Here the CDR3 reads CASSLGQNTGELFF. The CDR3 nucleotides read TGCGCCAGCAGCTTGGGGCAGAACACCGGGGAGCTGTTTTTT.

This clone was found once. The CDR3 DNA is TGTGCCAGCAGTTTCAGGGGATCCTACGAGCAGTACTTC. This encodes CASSFRGSYEQYF. V and J are TRBV13 and TRBJ2-7, with D maybe TRBD1 (6 bases). CDR3 length: 13 residues. The germline V gene has CDR1 PRHDT and CDR2 FYEKMQ (reference sequence). Trimming took off 6 bases at V and 1 base at J, with 10 bases between the two ends. The full variable domain, its missing parts supplied by reference TRBV13 and TRBJ2-7, is AAGVIQSPRHLIKEKRETATLKCYPIPRHDTVYWYQQGPGQDPQFLISFYEKMQSDKGSIPDRFSAQQFSDYHSELNMSSLELGDSALYFCASSFRGSYEQYFGPGTRLTVT.

This clone was seen only once. The chain has TRBV7-2 and TRBJ2-3; D might be TRBD1 (5 bases). Germline lookup yields CDR1 SGHTA and CDR2 FQGNSA. This CDR3 is 16 amino acids long. V was clipped by 1 base and J by 1 base, with 12 bases between them. As DNA, the CDR3 is TGTGCCAGCAGCTTAGGTCCCATCAGGGGCACAGATACGCAGTATTTT. Protein: CASSLGPIRGTDTQYF.

The chain combines TRBV18 with TRBJ2-1; 8 bases are shared with TRBD1. J lost 2 bases, V lost 3 bases, and 6 bases had no gene match. Germline V gene lookup returns CDR1 KGHSH and CDR2 LQKENI. This CDR3 spans 16 amino acids. CDR3: CASSPSGGLTYNEQFF. The CDR3 DNA follows: TGTGCCAGCTCACCTTCAGGGGGCCTGACCTACAATGAGCAGTTCTTC. The whole variable domain, filled in from reference TRBV18 and TRBJ2-1, reads NAGVMQNPRHLVRRRGQEARLRCSPMKGHSHVYWYRQLPEEGLKFMVYLQKENIIDESGMPKERFSAEFPKEGPSILRIQQVVRGDSAAYFCASSPSGGLTYNEQFFGPGTRLTVL.

The genes are TRBV7-8 and TRBJ1-2, with 10 bases matching TRBD1. The germline CDR1 and CDR2 sequences are SGHVS and FQNEAQ. V shed 1 base and J 2 bases; nucleotides not matched to a gene: 10. The length of the CDR3 is 18 residues. The CDR3 nucleotides are TGTGCCAGCAGCTTAGGGTCCGGGACAGGGGTCCAAAACTATGGCTACACCTTC. Translation: CASSLGSGTGVQNYGYTF.

This rearrangement joins TRBV19 to TRBJ2-2, with 10 bases aligning to TRBD2. The V segment lost 4 bases and the J segment 2 bases; nucleotides outside the gene matches: 4. This CDR3 region has 16 residues. Germline CDR1 LNHDA, CDR2 SQIVND (reference sequence). CDR3 amino acids: CASSRGLAINTGELFF. The CDR3 DNA reads TGTGCCAGTAGTAGGGGACTAGCGATCAACACCGGGGAGCTGTTTTTT.

The rearrangement links TRBV18 to TRBJ2-5; 12 bases map to TRBD2. V was pared by 4 bases and J by 4 bases, with 4 bases of the junction left unmatched. CDR1 is KGHSH and CDR2 is LQKENI in the germline V gene. The CDR3 consists of 15 residues. In DNA, the CDR3 is TGTGCCAGCTCACGACTAGCGGGAGACCGAGAGACCCAGTACTTC. This encodes CASSRLAGDRETQYF.

V is TRBV13 and J is TRBJ2-3, with a possible D match to TRBD2 (5 bases). Germline V gene sequence: CDR1 PRHDT, CDR2 FYEKMQ (reference sequence). V lost 5 bases to trimming and J lost 6 bases, with 24 bases between them. This CDR3 contains 17 residues. The CDR3 region is CASSPSRSGASTDTQYF. Written as DNA, the CDR3 is TGTGCCAGCAGCCCGTCGAGGAGCGGAGCAAGTACTGATACGCAGTATTTT.

The CDR3 region is CASSSGLAGGETQYF. The CDR3 DNA reads TGCGCCAGCAGCTCGGGACTAGCGGGAGGGGAGACCCAGTACTTC. V gene TRBV5-1 combines with J gene TRBJ2-5, with TRBD2 matching over 16 bases. Trimming took 3 bases from V and 5 from J; bases not matched to a gene: 1. Germline CDR1 reads SGHRS; CDR2 reads YFSETQ. The CDR3 contains 15 residues.

J is TRBJ2-2 and V is TRBV6-6; 11 bases agree with TRBD2. Germline CDR1 reads MNHNY; CDR2 reads SVGAGI (reference sequence). The CDR3 is 16 residues long. The V and J ends lost 5 bases and 1 base, in that order; junction bases with no gene match: 3. CDR3: CASSPGTSGNTGELFF. As DNA, the CDR3 is TGTGCCAGCAGTCCCGGGACTAGCGGGAACACCGGGGAGCTGTTTTTT.